The clone carrying this T cell receptor (beta chain) was recorded at least ten times. A read error may produce the germline difference seen at one junction end. This entry belongs to a study of human T cells and chemical hapten exposure. The overall study: The study sensitized with 2% DPC on a 2 cm by 2 cm patch of upper inner arm skin.

CDR3 length: 15 amino acids. Germline CDR1 ENHRY, CDR2 SYGVKD. TCRdb reprocessed the RACE reads with MiXCR, giving one entry per CDR3 protein. There are about 84,000 distinct CDR3 sequences in the sample; roughly 10% occur only once, and roughly 5% lies in the top ten. Time point of the sample: patch test 2, 6 weeks after DPC sensitization. Treatment defined: therapeutic diphenylcyclopropenone sensitization with weekly scalp DPC. This TCR came from a woman aged 50 to 60 with alopecia areata. Some clones in this sample may be carry-over from other donors' samples. The sample was whole blood, taken in connection with sensitization to the hapten diphenylcyclopropenone (DPC). This chain connects TRBV10-3 to TRBJ2-7, with 7 bases identical to TRBD1. The CDR3 bases are TGTGCCATCAGTGAGTCAGGGACAGCCTCCAACGAGCAGTACTTC. Residues: CAISESGTASNEQYF.